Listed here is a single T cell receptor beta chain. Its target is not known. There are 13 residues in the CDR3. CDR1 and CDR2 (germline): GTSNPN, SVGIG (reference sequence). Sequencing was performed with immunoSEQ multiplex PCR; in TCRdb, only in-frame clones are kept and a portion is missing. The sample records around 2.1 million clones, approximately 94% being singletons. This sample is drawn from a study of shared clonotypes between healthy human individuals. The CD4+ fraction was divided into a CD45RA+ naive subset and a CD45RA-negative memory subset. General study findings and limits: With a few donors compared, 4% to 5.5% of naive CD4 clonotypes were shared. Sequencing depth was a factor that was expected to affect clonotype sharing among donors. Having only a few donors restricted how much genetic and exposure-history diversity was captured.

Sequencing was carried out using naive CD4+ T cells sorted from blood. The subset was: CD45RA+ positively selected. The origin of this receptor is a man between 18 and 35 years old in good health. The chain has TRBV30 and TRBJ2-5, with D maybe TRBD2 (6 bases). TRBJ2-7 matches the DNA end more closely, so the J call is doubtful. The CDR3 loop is CAWSGSGTYEQYF. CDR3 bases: TGTGCCTGGAGTGGTAGCGGTACCTACGAGCAGTACTTC.